This T cell receptor beta chain was identified in a study of blood T cell repertoires in COVID-19. Allocation to cohorts depended on clinical history reported by the participants. Original data processing: Estimates of nucleated cell counts were drawn from the amplification of reference gene primers. Assay used: immunoSEQ multiplex PCR; TCRdb lists only in-frame clones, some missing. The V and J calls and clone size come from that table; D and trimming were worked out from the DNA. The sample includes approximately 170,000 clones, around 83% of them seen just once. This clone was observed a few times. The CDR3 extends over 12 amino acids. The V segment lost 3 bases and the J segment 10 bases; nucleotides outside the gene matches: 8. Germline CDR1 GTSNPN, CDR2 SVGIG (reference sequence).

The chain carries TRBV30 and TRBJ2-7; 8 nucleotides line up with TRBD1. The sample was PBMCs or T cells enriched from blood (not recorded which). The source of this sequence is a woman between 45 and 65 years old in a cohort exposed to, infected with or recovered from COVID-19 (not recorded which). DNA for the CDR3: TGTGCCTGGAGCAAGGGACAGGACCTACAGTACTTC. As protein: CAWSKGQDLQYF. Filled out from reference TRBV30 and TRBJ2-7, the complete variable domain reads SQTIHQWPATLVQPVGSPLSLECTVEGTSNPNLYWYRQAAGRGLQLLFYSVGIGQISSEVPQNLSASRPQDRQFILSSKKLLLSDSGFYLCAWSKGQDLQYFGPGTRLTVT.